This T cell receptor beta chain was observed in a study of OX40 agonist ivuxolimab in advanced cancers. Study-wide results and limits: The authors did not determine the antigen specificity of the expanded peripheral T cells.

Note on this clone: The antigen remains unidentified.

Using immunoSEQ multiplex PCR, the repertoire was profiled, and TCRdb retains in-frame clones only, with some absent. The sample lists some 45,000 clones; approximately 86% were seen once. The CDR3 extends over 13 amino acids. Germline V CDR1 and CDR2: LNHDA, SQIVND (reference sequence). The V end was cut by 7 bases, the J end by 7 bases, with 16 bases between. The receptor was isolated from an adult with an advanced solid tumor such as melanoma, head and neck, liver or kidney cancer. V gene TRBV19 combines with J gene TRBJ1-2, with a tentative D call TRBD1 (5 bases). The sample in question was CD4+ or CD8+ T cells sorted from blood, obtained in a trial of the OX40 agonist ivuxolimab. Here the CDR3 DNA reads TGTGCCAGTACCCCGGGACGGTTATTTGGCTACACCTTC. Amino acid sequence: CASTPGRLFGYTF.